This section outlines one TCR beta chain sequence together with its context. There is no known antigen for this receptor. Base qualities are missing; no much larger clone stands one base away. This sample stems from a study of blood T cell repertoires in COVID-19 (dated by TCRdb to 2020 to 2021). For the study in its entirety: Samples covering the acute and convalescent phases of COVID-19 were provided by collaborators in the United States, Italy and Spain. The material from the prospective study consisted of cDNA or gDNA derived from T cells, B-cell-depleted T cells, or PBMCs. Subjects who had been exposed to COVID-19, were actively infected with it, or had recovered from it provided the deeply sampled blood TCRbeta repertoires that made up the dataset. The repertoires were released in a freely available public database intended as a resource for research on the immune response to SARS-CoV-2. Samples came from the ongoing ImmuneRACE study (first 160 participants) plus 1,254 subjects from 6 global collaborators. The sample metadata nearly always contained a de-identified subject ID, COVID-19 status, age in years and sex. Where HLA class I and class II types were available, the types were taken from metadata supplied by the sample provider, not from assay-based typing. Overall study outcomes, separate from this receptor: How much clinical and demographic metadata was included differed by source and by participant, and the metadata was provided uncurated.

CDR1 and CDR2, per the germline V gene, are KGHSH and LQKENI. From the cysteine through the phenylalanine, the CDR3 covers 14 amino acids. Only CDR3 DNA is held: 42 bases, read in frame from base 1. V gives up 6 bases and J gives up 2 bases, and the segment between their germline ends measures 11 bases. TCRbeta CDR3 regions were amplified from genomic DNA by means of the immunoSEQ Assay, a bias-controlled multiplex PCR. Per the source publication's procedure: The number of nucleated cells in each sample was estimated from the amplification of reference gene primers within the assay. To quantify the absolute abundance of each unique TCRbeta CDR3 rearrangement, sequence reads were collapsed and filtered. For each sample, productive Simpson clonality was calculated as the square root of Simpson's diversity index across productive rearrangements. Here the immuneACCESS table is served through TCRdb, limited to in-frame sequences with V and J called. Missing clones are a known gap in these copies; in checked studies unresolved V genes cover under half, and the rest lacks a known reason. From that table come the V and J calls and clone size; the DNA was used to work out D and trimming. The sample yields about 190,000 clones; 85% to 90% were counted once. Clones ranked in the top ten supply roughly 5.5% of the sample.

Each collaborating institution followed its own protocols to collect whole blood in K2EDTA tubes. For TCRbeta analysis, collaborator samples were shipped as frozen whole blood, as isolated PBMCs, or as DNA extracted from either sample type. Sequenced input: peripheral blood. This clonotype was sampled from a man aged 35 to 55 with active or convalescent COVID-19. The sequence links TRBV18 to TRBJ2-4; the D gene assignment is ambiguous. The DNA sequence reads TGTGCCAGCTCTCCCCCCGTTTCCAAAAACATTCAGTACTTC. Translated, this is CASSPPVSKNIQYF.